A single sample gave rise to the 15 T cell receptor beta chains below, sequenced in a study of neurological immune-mediated disorders. TCRdb reprocessed the 5' RACE reads via MiXCR and lists one record per CDR3 protein. Here the sample spans more than 50,000 distinct CDR3 sequences, roughly 3.6% being singletons. Specimen: PBMCs. These receptor sequences come from a man aged 25-45 years with multiple sclerosis.

There are many counts of this clonotype. V usage is TRBV20-1 and J usage is TRBJ2-1; 9 nucleotides agree with TRBD2. CDR1 is DFQATT, CDR2 SNEGSKA, per germline (reference sequence). The length of the CDR3 is 15 residues. Germline trimming cut 0 bases from V and 6 bases from J; bases unmatched to any gene: 6. The DNA for the CDR3 is TGCAGTGCTAGAGATTGGCGGGGACTAGCCAATGAGCAGTTCTTC. It translates to CSARDWRGLANEQFF.

This clonotype was seen repeatedly, ten times or more. The rearrangement links TRBV20-1 to TRBJ2-4, with 7 bases identical to TRBD2. With 4 bases clipped from V and 0 bases from J, the junction kept 12 bases outside the gene matches. The CDR3 is 17 residues long. In germline, CDR1 is DFQATT, CDR2 SNEGSKA (reference sequence). The CDR3 here is CSAIVGLGGSAKNIQYF. The CDR3, as DNA: TGCAGTGCTATAGTAGGCTTGGGGGGGTCAGCCAAAAACATTCAGTACTTC.

This clonotype was counted many times. This chain connects TRBV5-1 to TRBJ2-2, with 7 nucleotides matching TRBD1. After removal of 4 bases from V and 5 bases from J, the junction contained 5 bases not matched to a gene. The CDR3 contains 14 residues. CDR1 and CDR2 (germline): SGHRS, YFSETQ. The CDR3: CASSPTGATGELFF. The CDR3 bases are TGCGCCAGCAGCCCTACAGGGGCGACCGGGGAGCTGTTTTTT.

Ten or more counts support this clonotype. The rearrangement links TRBV15 to TRBJ2-6, with D possibly TRBD2 on 6 matching bases. This CDR3 contains 18 residues. Germline V gene sequence: CDR1 LNHNV, CDR2 YYDKDF (reference sequence). V lost 5 bases and J 4 bases, leaving 21 bases between the germline ends. The CDR3 region is CATSGRSGEADGANVLTF. The CDR3 DNA reads as TGTGCCACCAGCGGGAGATCGGGAGAGGCGGACGGGGCCAACGTCCTGACTTTC. The variable domain in full, with the rest retrieved from reference TRBV15 and TRBJ2-6, is DAMVIQNPRYQVTQFGKPVTLSCSQTLNHNVMYWYQQKSSQAPKLLFHYYDKDFNNEADTPDNFQSRRPNTSFCFLDIRSPGLGDTAMYLCATSGRSGEADGANVLTFGAGSRLTVL.

Only one count was recorded for this clonotype. A single base separates this from a much larger clone, so it may be a read error. The J gene is TRBJ2-1, the V gene TRBV2, with D possibly matching TRBD1 (6 bases). CDR3 size: 15 residues. The V end lost 6 bases, the J end lost 7 bases, and 19 bases lay between the germline ends. CDR1 and CDR2 (germline): SNHLY, FYNNEI. The CDR3 is CASSQRTVFDNEQFF. For the CDR3, the DNA is TGTGCCAGCAGCCAACGGACAGTGTTTGATAATGAGCAGTTCTTC.

In this sample, this clonotype turned up many times. The V call is TRBV7-9, the J call TRBJ2-2; TRBD2 might be the D (5 bases). The CDR3 is 15 residues long. Germline assignment: CDR1 SEHNR and CDR2 FQNEAQ (reference sequence). The V gene lost 6 bases and the J gene lost 1 base, with 12 bases spanning the gap. For the CDR3, the DNA is TGTGCCAGCAGATTGATTGCGGGGAACACCGGGGAGCTGTTTTTT. Its translation is CASRLIAGNTGELFF.

There are many counts of this clonotype. The rearrangement uses TRBV7-9 and TRBJ2-5; a weak D match, TRBD2 (7 bases). With 6 bases removed from V and 1 base from J, the gap between germline ends came to 15 bases. The germline V gene encodes CDR1 SEHNR and CDR2 FQNEAQ (reference sequence). The CDR3 runs to 15 residues. The CDR3 loop reads CASSWGGSGQETQYF. CDR3 bases: TGTGCCAGCAGTTGGGGGGGCAGCGGCCAAGAGACCCAGTACTTC.

This clonotype was seen many times. The V call is TRBV12-3 or TRBV12-4, the J call TRBJ2-1; D call uncertain. The CDR3 length is 13 residues. The germline V and J ends were trimmed by 5 bases and 13 bases, with 18 bases remaining between them. CDR3 sequence reads: CASSPNTVVGQFF. The DNA for the CDR3 is TGTGCCAGCAGTCCCAACACAGTCGTGGGTCAGTTCTTC.

This clonotype was counted at least ten times. The chain has TRBV12-3 or TRBV12-4 and TRBJ2-6; D is uncertain. There are 16 residues in the CDR3. Deletions cut 1 base from V and 0 bases from J, with 7 bases between. The CDR3 loop reads CASSLGSSSGANVLTF. DNA for the CDR3: TGTGCCAGCAGTTTAGGCAGCTCCTCTGGGGCCAACGTCCTGACTTTC.

This clonotype was counted many times. CDR3 bases: TGTGCCATCAGTGGCACGGGACAGGAGTACACAGATACGCAGTATTTT. Its protein is CAISGTGQEYTDTQYF. This sequence joins TRBV10-3 and TRBJ2-3; 8 bases line up with TRBD1. Germline trimming cut 4 bases from V and 2 bases from J; bases unmatched to any gene: 8. The CDR3 loop spans 16 amino acids. Germline CDR1 and CDR2: ENHRY and SYGVKD.

This clonotype was recorded many times. The chain carries TRBV12-5 and TRBJ2-2, with TRBD1 matching over 7 bases. The germline gives CDR1 LGHNT, CDR2 FRNRAP. Trimming cost V 2 bases and J 4 bases; bases outside gene matches: 13. There are 18 residues in the CDR3. The DNA of the CDR3 is TGTGCTAGTGGTTTGCCCCCGACAGGGCCCTACCTCACCGGGGAGCTGTTTTTT. Its translation: CASGLPPTGPYLTGELFF.

J is TRBJ2-7 and V is TRBV3-1; D may be TRBD1 (6 bases). The CDR3 totals 17 residues. Trimming cost V 4 bases and J 0 bases, with 19 bases left between them. CDR1 is LGHDT, CDR2 YNNKEL, per germline (reference sequence). This CDR3 reads CASSRASLGGNSYEQYF. The CDR3 nucleotides read TGTGCCAGCAGCCGGGCCTCCCTTGGGGGCAACTCCTACGAGCAGTACTTC.

This clonotype was found many times. The CDR3 nucleotides read TGTGCCAGCAGCCTGAGGGGGAACGGTCAGCCCCAGCATTTT. As protein: CASSLRGNGQPQHF. The rearrangement joins TRBV7-2 to TRBJ1-5; D is possibly TRBD1 (6 bases). The V gene lost 5 bases and the J gene lost 6 bases, with 14 bases spanning the gap. Germline CDR1 is SGHTA and CDR2 is FQGNSA. The CDR3 is 14 amino acids.

This clonotype was found many times. The chain uses TRBV9 and TRBJ2-1; D possibly corresponds to TRBD2 (5 bases). V lost 2 bases and J 0 bases, leaving 12 bases between the germline ends. The germline gives CDR1 SGDLS, CDR2 YYNGEE. The CDR3 covers 16 residues. The CDR3 loop is CASSVPGYSSYNEQFF. CDR3 bases: TGTGCCAGCAGCGTTCCGGGGTATAGCTCCTACAATGAGCAGTTCTTC.

In this sample, this clonotype turned up many times. The rearrangement joins TRBV5-1 to TRBJ1-1; TRBD1 matches 10 bases. This CDR3 region has 15 residues. Germline V lookup: CDR1 SGHRS, CDR2 YFSETQ. The junction had 4 bases not matched to a gene; V was cut back by 4 bases and J by 1 base. CDR3 DNA: TGCGCCAGCAGCCGGGGACAGGGGCAGAACACTGAAGCTTTCTTT. It is translated as CASSRGQGQNTEAFF.